This is a list of T cell receptor beta chains from one sample in a study of cytomegalovirus exposure and HLA in healthy donors. Sequencing was performed with immunoSEQ multiplex PCR; in TCRdb, only in-frame clones are kept and a portion is missing. The sample lists approximately 130,000 clones; around 80% were seen once. The sample was PBMCs. The receptors come from a man over 45 in good health and CMV-seronegative. The CDR3 runs from the conserved cysteine through the conserved F or W.

TRBJ1-5	TRBV10-1	CASSGQPNQPQHF
TRBJ2-3	TRBV5-1	CASSLVLAGGPGADTQYF
TRBJ2-3	TRBV10-3	CAISLGTPSTDTQYF
TRBJ1-2	TRBV11-3	CASSPRGADYGYTF
TRBJ1-3	TRBV7-2	CASSFGGTSGNTIYF
TRBJ2-5	TRBV7-9	CASSAYQETQYF
TRBJ1-6	TRBV7-3	CASSLTNRGNSPLHF
TRBJ2-5	TRBV9	CASSQGLAGGRETQYF
TRBJ1-1	TRBV4-1	CASSQARQNTEAFF
TRBJ1-6	TRBV11-2	CATPDRSPLSPLHF
TRBJ2-1	TRBV1	CTSSQDKRGLSSYNEQFF
TRBJ2-3	TRBV19	CASSTLAGPSDTQYF
TRBJ1-6	TRBV27	CASRQARTKESPLHF
TRBJ1-6	TRBV4-3	CASSQGLTGENSPLHF
TRBJ2-7	TRBV4-2	CASSQESRDRLEQYF
TRBJ2-3	TRBV30	CAWSSGTSLGADTQYF